These 20 T cell receptor beta chains came from one sample sequenced in a study of blood T cell repertoires in COVID-19. The assay was immunoSEQ multiplex PCR, and TCRdb's table has in-frame clones only and misses some. The data show over 150,000 clones, with less than 85% seen just once and approximately 3% held by the top ten. Material for sequencing was PBMCs or T cells enriched from blood (not recorded which). The receptors originated from a woman between 25 and 40 years old who had recovered from COVID-19.

This clone appeared a single time. The chain couples TRBV5-4 to TRBJ1-2; perhaps TRBD1 as D (5 bases). The V and J ends lost 0 bases and 8 bases respectively, with 17 bases between them. CDR1 SGHNT and CDR2 YYREEE come from the germline V gene (reference sequence). The CDR3 is 15 residues long. CDR3 DNA: TGTGCCAGCAGCTTGGCCGGGGCTGGAGGGCTCGGCTACACCTTC. Encoded protein: CASSLAGAGGLGYTF.

This chain joins TRBV7-6 and TRBJ2-1; 9 nucleotides agree with TRBD2. Trimming took 1 base from V and 4 from J; bases not matched to a gene: 5. This CDR3 has 16 residues. CDR1 SGHVS and CDR2 FNYEAQ come from the germline V gene. CDR3 loop: CASSLGGGALYNEQFF. CDR3 bases: TGTGCCAGCAGCTTAGGCGGGGGGGCTTTATACAATGAGCAGTTCTTC.

The V call is TRBV11-2, the J call TRBJ2-5; D is undetermined. Germline V gene sequence: CDR1 SGHAT, CDR2 FQNNGV. This CDR3 region has 15 residues. V lost 1 base and J 3 bases, leaving 12 bases between the germline ends. Written as DNA, the CDR3 is TGTGCCAGCAGCTTAGGGGCCGACACGAAAGAGACCCAGTACTTC. This translates into CASSLGADTKETQYF.

The chain employs TRBV18 and TRBJ2-7; TRBD1 matches at 10 bases. Per the germline V gene, CDR1 is KGHSH and CDR2 is LQKENI. The CDR3 length is 16 residues. Trimming at V came to 3 bases and at J to 5 bases, leaving 10 bases not matched to a gene. CDR3 residues: CASSPSSGTGDNEQYF. For the CDR3, the DNA is TGTGCCAGCTCACCCTCCTCCGGGACAGGGGACAACGAGCAGTACTTC.

This clone showed up just once. CDR3 DNA sequence: TGCAGCGTCGGTCGACAGGGGACTGAAGCTTTCTTT. Translation: CSVGRQGTEAFF. The rearrangement joins TRBV29-1 to TRBJ1-1, with 8 bases matching TRBD1. Germline CDR1 and CDR2: SQVTM and ANQGSEA. CDR3 length: 12 residues. J gave up 5 bases and V 6 bases, and 5 bases lay outside the gene matches.

This clone was seen more than once but under ten times. The chain carries TRBV24-1 and TRBJ2-1; the match to TRBD2 covers 14 bases. Germline CDR1 reads KGHDR; CDR2 reads SFDVKD. The ends lost 2 bases at V and 6 bases at J; junction bases unmatched: 8. This CDR3 region has 18 residues. This chain's CDR3 is CATSDWGLAGAFGNEQFF. The DNA for the CDR3 is TGTGCCACCAGTGATTGGGGACTAGCGGGAGCTTTTGGCAATGAGCAGTTCTTC.

For the CDR3, the DNA is TGCAGCGTCCCAAGCGGTAATGAAGCTTTCTTT. Translation gives CSVPSGNEAFF. The V gene is TRBV29-1, the J gene TRBJ1-1; D gene ambiguous. Deletions cut 6 bases from V and 7 bases from J, with 12 bases between. The CDR3 consists of 11 residues. CDR1 and CDR2 from the germline V gene are SQVTM and ANQGSEA. Using reference TRBV29-1 and TRBJ1-1 for the parts outside the CDR3, the full variable domain is SAVISQKPSRDICQRGTSLTIQCQVDSQVTMMFWYRQQPGQSLTLIATANQGSEATYESGFVIDKFPISRPNLTFSTLTVSNMSPEDSSIYLCSVPSGNEAFFGQGTRLTVV.

V usage is TRBV6-1 and J usage is TRBJ1-1; the D gene is possibly TRBD1 (6 bases). Germline V gives CDR1 MNHNS, CDR2 SASEGT. Trimming removed 2 bases from V and 2 bases from J, with 9 bases in between. The CDR3 runs 14 residues. CDR3 loop: CASSELQGNTEAFF. In DNA form, the CDR3 reads TGTGCCAGCAGTGAATTACAGGGTAACACTGAAGCTTTCTTT.

The V and J genes are TRBV7-9 and TRBJ1-1; D remains ambiguous. CDR3 length: 13 residues. CDR1 and CDR2 (germline): SEHNR, FQNEAQ (reference sequence). The germline V and J ends were trimmed by 1 base and 0 bases, with 3 bases remaining between them. CDR3 residues: CASSLVMNTEAFF. The CDR3 bases are TGTGCCAGCAGCTTAGTCATGAACACTGAAGCTTTCTTT.

The rearrangement joins TRBV29-1 to TRBJ1-2; 9 bases align to TRBD1. Per the germline V gene, CDR1 is SQVTM and CDR2 is ANQGSEA. This CDR3 region has 13 residues. Trimming removed 6 bases from V and 4 bases from J; junction bases left unmatched: 6. CDR3 region: CSVKTGGPYGYTF. CDR3 bases: TGCAGCGTCAAAACAGGGGGCCCCTATGGCTACACCTTC. Full variable domain (missing parts from reference TRBV29-1 and TRBJ1-2): SAVISQKPSRDICQRGTSLTIQCQVDSQVTMMFWYRQQPGQSLTLIATANQGSEATYESGFVIDKFPISRPNLTFSTLTVSNMSPEDSSIYLCSVKTGGPYGYTFGSGTRLTVV.

This clone has more than one count but fewer than ten. This chain links TRBV7-9 with TRBJ1-6; TRBD1 might be the D (5 bases). Trimming cost V 1 base and J 7 bases, with 11 bases left between them. CDR3 length: 15 residues. Germline-derived CDR1 and CDR2 are SEHNR and FQNEAQ (reference sequence). CDR3 residues: CASSLGGDENSPLHF. In DNA, the CDR3 is TGTGCCAGCAGCTTAGGGGGGGACGAGAATTCACCCCTCCACTTT.

The V call is TRBV7-2, the J call TRBJ2-1; D is perhaps TRBD2 (5 bases). The CDR3 covers 13 residues. Germline V gene data show CDR1 as SGHTA and CDR2 as FQGNSA. Trimming left V 2 bases short and J 8 bases short, with 10 bases between. CDR3 sequence (DNA): TGTGCCAGCAGCTTACCCGTTAGCGATGAGCAGTTCTTC. Translation gives CASSLPVSDEQFF.

A few counts support this clone. The chain combines TRBV19 with TRBJ1-5; tentatively, D is TRBD1 (5 bases). The germline V gene has CDR1 LNHDA and CDR2 SQIVND (reference sequence). Trimming took 5 bases from V and 5 from J, leaving 13 bases between them. The CDR3 is made up of 14 amino acids. CDR3 coding DNA: TGTGCCAGTAGTTCGAAAGCGGGGGATCAGCCCCAGCATTTT. This gives the protein CASSSKAGDQPQHF. The full variable domain, its missing parts supplied by reference TRBV19 and TRBJ1-5, is DGGITQSPKYLFRKEGQNVTLSCEQNLNHDAMYWYRQDPGQGLRLIYYSQIVNDFQKGDIAEGYSVSREKKESFPLTVTSAQKNPTAFYLCASSSKAGDQPQHFGDGTRLSIL.

This clone has just one count. The gene calls are TRBV11-3 and TRBJ2-1; weak D call: TRBD2 (5 bases). The CDR3 consists of 16 residues. Trimming removed 6 bases at V and 0 bases at J, with 15 bases between. Germline V gene sequence: CDR1 SGHNT, CDR2 YENEEA. CDR3 in DNA: TGTGCCAGCAGTCCTAGAAGTGGGAGCTCCTACAATGAGCAGTTCTTC. Translated, it gives CASSPRSGSSYNEQFF.

This sequence joins TRBV27 and TRBJ2-3, with 7 bases identical to TRBD2. The CDR3 is 18 amino acids. CDR1 is MNHEY, CDR2 SMNVEV, per germline (reference sequence). The V and J ends lost 4 bases and 3 bases, in that order; junction bases with no gene match: 16. CDR3 bases: TGTGCCAGCAGTTCAGTTGTTAGCTTTGGGGGGGGTACAGATACGCAGTATTTT. As protein: CASSSVVSFGGGTDTQYF.

CDR3 sequence reads: CASSQGSVTGELFF. DNA of the CDR3: TGTGCCAGCAGCCAGGGTAGCGTCACCGGGGAGCTGTTTTTT. The chain uses TRBV3-1 (or the pseudogene TRBV3-2) and TRBJ2-2; the D gene is possibly TRBD2 (5 bases). There are 14 residues in the CDR3. The germline V gene has CDR1 LGHDT and CDR2 YNNKEL (reference sequence). Trimming pared 3 bases from V and 4 bases from J, leaving 9 bases between.

The chain joins TRBV6-1 to TRBJ2-3; 8 bases line up with TRBD1. The CDR3 is made up of 16 amino acids. Germline lookup yields CDR1 MNHNS and CDR2 SASEGT. V was pared by 0 bases and J by 5 bases, with 7 bases of the junction left unmatched. CDR3 sequence reads: CASSEAGQARGDTQYF. The CDR3 bases are TGTGCCAGCAGTGAAGCGGGACAGGCTCGAGGAGATACGCAGTATTTT.

The V call is TRBV3-1 (or the pseudogene TRBV3-2), the J call TRBJ2-3; the match to TRBD2 covers 14 bases. V shed 4 bases and J 6 bases; nucleotides not matched to a gene: 3. This CDR3 region has 15 residues. Germline CDR1 reads LGHDT; CDR2 reads YNNKEL (reference sequence). The CDR3 loop is CASSRLAGGKDTQYF. The DNA for the CDR3 is TGTGCCAGCAGCCGACTAGCGGGGGGGAAGGATACGCAGTATTTT.

The chain links TRBV3-1 (or the pseudogene TRBV3-2) to TRBJ2-2; D is unresolved. The germline V and J ends were trimmed by 0 bases and 4 bases, with 9 bases remaining between them. Germline V gene lookup returns CDR1 LGHDT and CDR2 YNNKEL (reference sequence). CDR3 length: 15 residues. The CDR3: CASSQDSLSTGELFF. CDR3 in DNA: TGTGCCAGCAGCCAAGATTCACTGAGCACCGGGGAGCTGTTTTTT.

CDR3 region: CASSPQGGNSPLHF. The CDR3 nucleotides are TGTGCCAGCAGTCCCCAGGGGGGTAATTCACCCCTCCACTTT. V and J are TRBV2 and TRBJ1-6; 7 bases line up with TRBD1. This CDR3 is built from 14 residues. V gave up 5 bases and J gave up 6 bases; unmatched junction bases: 4. Germline-derived CDR1 and CDR2 are SNHLY and FYNNEI. Supplemented by reference TRBV2 and TRBJ1-6, the full variable domain reads EPEVTQTPSHQVTQMGQEVILRCVPISNHLYFYWYRQILGQKVEFLVSFYNNEISEKSEIFDDQFSVERPDGSNFTLKIRSTKLEDSAMYFCASSPQGGNSPLHFGNGTRLTVT.